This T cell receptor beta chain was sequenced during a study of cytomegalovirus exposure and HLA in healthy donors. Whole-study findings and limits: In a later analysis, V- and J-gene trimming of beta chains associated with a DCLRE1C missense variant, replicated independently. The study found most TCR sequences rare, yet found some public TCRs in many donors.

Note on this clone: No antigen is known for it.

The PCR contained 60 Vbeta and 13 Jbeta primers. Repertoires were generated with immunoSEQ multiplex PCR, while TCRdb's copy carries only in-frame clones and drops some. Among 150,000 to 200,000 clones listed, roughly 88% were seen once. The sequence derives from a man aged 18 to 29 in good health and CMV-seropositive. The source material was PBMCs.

The CDR3 region is CASSWGPGQGSFYEQYF. The CDR3 DNA reads as TGTGCCAGCAGCTGGGGTCCGGGACAAGGGTCATTCTACGAGCAGTACTTC. The chain uses TRBV5-4 and TRBJ2-7; a possible D gene is TRBD1 (6 bases). The V gene's germline CDR1 is SGHNT and CDR2 YYREEE (reference sequence). The CDR3 has 17 amino acids. V shed 3 bases and J shed 3 bases, with 22 bases lying between them.